These T cell receptor beta chains were read from a single sample in a study of siplizumab effects on memory and regulatory T cells. Sequencing was performed with immunoSEQ multiplex PCR; in TCRdb, only in-frame clones are kept and a portion is missing. This sample has tens of thousands of clones, with 88% found just once. The specimen sequenced was Tregs sorted from blood. The receptors were gathered from a human donor in good health. CDR3s include the opening cysteine and the closing phenylalanine or tryptophan. A D gene is named only where the DNA matches it firmly. Rows give clone size only sometimes, using once, few, many, or a class for an expanded clone.

D	J	size	V	length	CDR3	DNA
-	TRBJ2-7	-	TRBV10-3	14	CAISERQGISEQYF	TGTGCCATCAGTGAGCGGCAGGGAATAAGCGAGCAGTACTTC
-	TRBJ1-1	-	TRBV27	13	CASSLTGNTEAFF	TGTGCCAGCAGTTTAACCGGTAACACTGAAGCTTTCTTT
TRBD1	TRBJ2-5	-	TRBV7-9	18	CASSLQDGGQGVKETQYF	TGTGCCAGCAGCTTACAGGACGGCGGACAGGGGGTGAAGGAGACCCAGTACTTC
-	TRBJ2-7	-	TRBV20-1	11	CSASRSYEQYF	TGCAGTGCTAGTCGAAGCTACGAGCAGTACTTC
-	TRBJ2-7	-	TRBV2	12	CASIGRAVEQYF	TGTGCCAGCATAGGACGAGCGGTCGAGCAGTACTTC
-	TRBJ1-1	few	TRBV2	14	CASSVPRENTEAFF	TGTGCCAGCAGTGTCCCGAGGGAGAACACTGAAGCTTTCTTT
-	TRBJ2-5	-	TRBV18	14	CASSPIETVKTQYF	TGTGCCAGCTCACCTATAGAGACAGTGAAGACCCAGTACTTC
TRBD1	TRBJ2-1	-	TRBV7-8	13	CASSLVGGLEQFF	TGTGCCAGCAGCTTAGTAGGGGGCCTTGAGCAGTTCTTC
TRBD2	TRBJ2-3	-	TRBV7-3	14	CASRAGVSTDTQYF	TGTGCCAGCAGAGCGGGAGTTAGCACAGATACGCAGTATTTT
-	TRBJ2-1	-	TRBV27	13	CASSLAGLGEQFF	TGTGCCAGCAGTTTGGCGGGGCTGGGTGAGCAGTTCTTC
-	TRBJ2-3	-	TRBV29-1	12	CSVGSYTDTQYF	TGCAGCGTCGGCTCCTACACAGATACGCAGTATTTT
TRBD2	TRBJ2-1	once	TRBV9	15	CASSVVVAGLNEQFF	TGTGCCAGCAGCGTAGTGGTAGCGGGACTCAATGAGCAGTTCTTC
TRBD1	TRBJ2-7	once	TRBV19	12	CASSGTGLVQYF	TGTGCCAGTAGTGGGACAGGGCTCGTGCAGTACTTC
-	TRBJ1-1	-	TRBV9	14	CASSFNTMNTEAFF	TGTGCCAGCAGCTTCAATACAATGAACACTGAAGCTTTCTTT
-	TRBJ2-5	-	TRBV21-1	15	CASSKAGRQKETQYF	TGTGCCAGCAGCAAAGCGGGGAGACAAAAAGAGACCCAGTACTTC
TRBD1	TRBJ2-5	-	TRBV19	15	CASSTVTGWEETQYF	TGTGCCAGTAGTACCGTGACAGGGTGGGAAGAGACCCAGTACTTC
TRBD1	TRBJ2-3	once	TRBV4-1	14	CASRRQGRTDTQYF	TGCGCCAGCAGAAGACAGGGTAGAACAGATACGCAGTATTTT
TRBD1	TRBJ1-2	-	TRBV4-1	16	CASSQDRAGGDYGYTF	TGCGCCAGCAGCCAAGATAGGGCAGGGGGCGACTATGGCTACACCTTC
TRBD1	TRBJ2-4	-	TRBV27	16	CASSTTGTGRKNIQYF	TGTGCCAGCAGCACAACCGGGACAGGGAGGAAAAACATTCAGTACTTC
-	TRBJ1-3	-	TRBV30	15	CAWSVRGISGNTIYF	TGTGCCTGGAGTGTAAGGGGCATTTCTGGAAACACCATATATTTT
-	TRBJ2-7	-	TRBV6-1	13	CASSPGGFYEQYF	TGTGCCAGCAGCCCTGGGGGATTCTACGAGCAGTACTTC
-	TRBJ2-7	-	TRBV19	11	CASMGSYEQYF	TGTGCCAGTATGGGTTCCTACGAGCAGTACTTC
-	TRBJ1-1	-	TRBV19	13	CASSIGVDTEAFF	TGTGCCAGTAGTATTGGGGTTGACACTGAAGCTTTCTTT
-	TRBJ2-6	-	TRBV2	14	CASRGGPGANVLTF	TGTGCCAGCAGGGGGGGGCCTGGGGCCAACGTCCTGACTTTC
-	TRBJ2-5	few	TRBV5-4	13	CASSFWVGETQYF	TGTGCCAGCAGCTTTTGGGTCGGGGAGACCCAGTACTTC
-	TRBJ2-7	-	TRBV6-6	13	CASSQSGYYEQYF	TGTGCCAGCAGCCAGTCAGGGTACTACGAGCAGTACTTC
-	TRBJ1-5	-	TRBV19	15	CASSIRAGANQPQHF	TGTGCCAGTAGTATACGGGCGGGGGCTAATCAGCCCCAGCATTTT
-	TRBJ1-1	-	TRBV10-3	13	CAVTITQNTEAFF	TGTGCCGTCACAATCACCCAGAACACTGAAGCTTTCTTT
-	TRBJ2-5	-	TRBV7-3	13	CASSTLTGQTQYF	TGTGCCAGCAGTACCCTCACAGGGCAGACCCAGTACTTC
-	TRBJ2-3	few	TRBV5-6	12	CASTYGTDTQYF	TGTGCCAGCACCTACGGCACAGATACGCAGTATTTT
TRBD2	TRBJ2-1	-	TRBV6-1	17	CASSDPRGRGVYNEQFF	TGTGCCAGCAGTGACCCACGCGGGAGGGGGGTTTACAATGAGCAGTTCTTC
-	TRBJ2-3	-	TRBV7-2	17	CASSLTSRGSSTDTQYF	TGTGCCAGCAGCTTAACCTCTCGCGGTTCTAGCACAGATACGCAGTATTTT
-	TRBJ1-1	-	TRBV6-6	13	CASSLRQNTEAFF	TGTGCCAGCAGTCTAAGACAGAACACTGAAGCTTTCTTT
TRBD1	TRBJ1-2	-	TRBV6-5	15	CASRSRRDRVDGYTF	TGTGCCAGCAGATCACGCCGGGACAGGGTTGATGGCTACACCTTC
-	TRBJ2-4	-	TRBV5-1	15	CASSVGGEAKNIQYF	TGCGCCAGCAGCGTTGGAGGTGAAGCCAAAAACATTCAGTACTTC